A selection of T cell receptor beta chains follows, all from one sample in a study of T cells in Graves' hyperthyroidism and ophthalmopathy. Using its own MiXCR run on the multiplex PCR reads, TCRdb lists one record per CDR3 protein. The table records 350,000 to 500,000 distinct CDR3 sequences, roughly an eighth of them present only once. The material sequenced was blood. These receptors came from a woman between 18 and 29 years old with Graves' hyperthyroidism. Each CDR3 is given without its conserved first and last residue.

cdr3_length j_call v_call cdr3_aa
14 TRBJ1-1 TRBV7-8 ASSRQGSVVATEAF
11 TRBJ2-5 TRBV12-3/TRBV12-4 ASSRTDGETQY
12 TRBJ2-5 TRBV28 ASSRGLGRETQY
15 TRBJ2-1 TRBV2 ASSRTSVDYSYNEQF
12 TRBJ2-1 TRBV29-1 SVAGLAGTHEQF
15 TRBJ2-7 TRBV6-1 ASTLRVGRGLPNEQY
11 TRBJ2-1 TRBV20-1 SATSGTYNEQF
12 TRBJ2-7 TRBV28 ASSYGTGSYEQY
12 TRBJ1-1 TRBV9 ASSAGTVNTEAF
11 TRBJ2-7 TRBV20-1 SAREINSYEQY
13 TRBJ2-1 TRBV15 ATSPRLAGDNEQF
13 TRBJ2-7 TRBV12-3/TRBV12-4 ASSFDRGPTYEQY
14 TRBJ2-5 TRBV7-7 ASSEYWDRDQETQY
14 TRBJ2-5 TRBV2 ASSEALRGYQETQY
11 TRBJ1-6 TRBV6-1 ASSSDVDSPLH
15 TRBJ2-5 TRBV24-1 ATSENLGTGGAETQY
12 TRBJ2-7 TRBV5-1 ASSLGQGRDEQY
12 TRBJ1-1 TRBV19 ASSPGHRVSEAF
15 TRBJ2-3 TRBV2 ASSPGLAGVVADTQY
12 TRBJ1-6 TRBV30 AWSVIGGDSPLH
13 TRBJ1-1 TRBV13 ASSSARQRNTEAF
12 TRBJ1-5 TRBV27 ASSLQGAGQPQH
12 TRBJ1-5 TRBV18 ASSPSDGLQPQH
10 TRBJ2-2 TRBV5-1 ASSLVAGELF
10 TRBJ2-7 TRBV28 ASSLSSTEQY
13 TRBJ2-1 TRBV20-1 SANPLDSAYNEQF
12 TRBJ2-1 TRBV5-1 ASSLSQGRNEQF
14 TRBJ2-7 TRBV12-3/TRBV12-4 ASSFLTAGVPYEQY
13 TRBJ2-7 TRBV20-1 SARPGTKYSYEQY
11 TRBJ2-1 TRBV7-6 ASSLDRGGVWF
13 TRBJ2-7 TRBV28 ASSFAGPRNYEQY
14 TRBJ2-2 TRBV6-1 ASRGKTGGSTGELF
13 TRBJ2-3 TRBV9 ASSSSGKGEDTQY
13 TRBJ2-1 TRBV5-1 ASSTGDRQYNEQF
12 TRBJ2-7 TRBV18 ASSPERSTYEQY
14 TRBJ2-1 TRBV25-1 ASSEWETSGRDEQF
13 TRBJ1-1 TRBV7-9 ASSRRQGLNTEAF